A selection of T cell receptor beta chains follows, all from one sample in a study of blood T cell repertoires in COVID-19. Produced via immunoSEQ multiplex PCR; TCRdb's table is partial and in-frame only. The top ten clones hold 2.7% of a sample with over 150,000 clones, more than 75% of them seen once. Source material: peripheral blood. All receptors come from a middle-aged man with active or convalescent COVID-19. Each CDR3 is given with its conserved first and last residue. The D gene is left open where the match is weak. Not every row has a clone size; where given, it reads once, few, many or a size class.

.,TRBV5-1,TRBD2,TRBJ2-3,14,CASSDTSAGDTQYF,TGCGCCAGCAGCGACACTAGCGCAGGGGATACGCAGTATTTT
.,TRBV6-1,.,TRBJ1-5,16,CASSELGSYSNQPQHF,TGTGCCAGCAGTGAACTTGGCAGTTATAGCAATCAGCCCCAGCATTTT
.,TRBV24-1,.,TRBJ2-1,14,CATSDFLGYNEQFF,TGTGCCACCAGTGATTTTCTCGGCTACAATGAGCAGTTCTTC
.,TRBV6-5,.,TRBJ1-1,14,CASRLTGGYTEAFF,TGTGCCAGCAGGTTGACGGGAGGCTACACTGAAGCTTTCTTT
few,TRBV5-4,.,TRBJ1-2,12,CASSQGTYGYTF,TGTGCCAGCAGTCAGGGGACGTATGGCTACACCTTC
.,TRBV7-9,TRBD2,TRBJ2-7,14,CASSTGTSGNEQYF,TGTGCCAGCAGCACCGGGACTAGCGGTAACGAGCAGTACTTC
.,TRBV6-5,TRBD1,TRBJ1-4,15,CASSTTGTGTEKLFF,TGTGCCAGCAGTACAACCGGGACAGGGACCGAAAAACTGTTTTTT
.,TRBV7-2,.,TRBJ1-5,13,CASSLGGGQPQHF,TGTGCCAGCAGCTTAGGGGGGGGCCAGCCCCAGCATTTT
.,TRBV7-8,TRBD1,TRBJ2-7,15,CASSFGQGAPYEQYF,TGTGCCAGCAGCTTTGGACAGGGGGCCCCATACGAGCAGTACTTC
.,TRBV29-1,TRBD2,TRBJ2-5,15,CSAKLVAGGLETQYF,TGCAGCGCAAAGTTAGTAGCGGGGGGGTTGGAGACCCAGTACTTC
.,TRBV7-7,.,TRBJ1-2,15,CASSSITGSNYGYTF,TGTGCTAGCAGCTCTATAACAGGGTCGAACTATGGCTACACCTTC
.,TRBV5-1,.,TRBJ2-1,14,CASSLVGQYNEQFF,TGCGCCAGCAGCTTGGTCGGACAGTACAATGAGCAGTTCTTC
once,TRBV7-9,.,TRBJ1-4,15,CASSLPNLRNEKLFF,TGTGCCAGCAGCTTACCCAATCTCAGAAATGAAAAACTGTTTTTT
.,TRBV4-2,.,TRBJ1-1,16,CASSQDREGPNTEAFF,TGTGCCAGCAGCCAAGATCGCGAGGGCCCGAACACTGAAGCTTTCTTT
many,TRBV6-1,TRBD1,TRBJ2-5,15,CASSEVTGGQETQYF,TGTGCCAGCAGTGAAGTGACAGGGGGCCAAGAGACCCAGTACTTC
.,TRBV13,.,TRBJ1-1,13,CASSLVSNTEAFF,TGTGCCAGCAGCTTAGTCTCGAACACTGAAGCTTTCTTT
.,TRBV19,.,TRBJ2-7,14,CASIRRGPCYEQYF,TGTGCCAGTATCCGCCGCGGCCCATGCTACGAGCAGTACTTC
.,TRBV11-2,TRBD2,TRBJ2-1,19,CASSTLRLAGGRTYNEQFF,TGTGCCAGCAGCACCCTACGACTAGCGGGGGGCCGTACCTACAATGAGCAGTTCTTC
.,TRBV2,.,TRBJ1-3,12,CASGDLSNTIYF,TGTGCCAGCGGGGACTTATCAAACACCATATATTTT